These 14 T cell receptor beta chains came from one sample sequenced in a study of T cells in Graves' hyperthyroidism and ophthalmopathy. TCR beta CDR3 region amplification was performed from RNA transcripts. HTBI primers drove first-round RT-PCR of the TCR CDR3. TCRdb re-called the multiplex PCR reads through MiXCR, storing one row per CDR3 protein. In the table there are approximately 380,000 distinct CDR3 sequences, more than 13% of which are singletons. The source material was blood. The receptor source for this set is a man aged 45-65 years with Graves' ophthalmopathy.

This clonotype occurred a few times. The rearrangement joins TRBV18 to TRBJ2-7; 8 bases are a match to TRBD1. CDR1 KGHSH and CDR2 LQKENI come from the germline V gene. The junction had 8 bases not matched to a gene; V was cut back by 3 bases and J by 4 bases. This CDR3 is 15 amino acids long. The CDR3 loop reads CASSPDREGLYEQYF. Written as DNA, the CDR3 is TGTGCCAGCTCACCGGACAGGGAAGGACTGTACGAGCAGTACTTC.

This clonotype was seen only a few times. The chain has TRBV12-3 or TRBV12-4 and TRBJ2-3; 7 bases map to TRBD1. The CDR3 runs to 17 residues. The V and J ends lost 6 bases and 4 bases, in that order; junction bases with no gene match: 16. The CDR3 DNA follows: TGTGCCAGCAGAGGGGGTCCCGGGACAGATAATCCAGATACGCAGTATTTT. As protein: CASRGGPGTDNPDTQYF.

This clonotype has a count of ten or more. This chain links TRBV4-1 with TRBJ2-7; tentatively, D is TRBD2 (6 bases). CDR3 length: 18 residues. Germline values: CDR1 MGHRA, CDR2 YSYEKL. Trimming took 0 bases from V and 1 from J, leaving 19 bases between them. The CDR3 DNA reads TGCGCCAGCAGCCAAGACGGAGGTCTAAGCGGGTTATCCTACGAGCAGTACTTC. As protein: CASSQDGGLSGLSYEQYF.

V usage is TRBV3-1 and J usage is TRBJ2-7; 11 nucleotides agree with TRBD2. The CDR3 length is 14 residues. Germline V gene sequence: CDR1 LGHDT, CDR2 YNNKEL (reference sequence). Trimming at V came to 4 bases and at J to 7 bases, leaving 6 bases not matched to a gene. The CDR3: CASSLSGRAEEQYF. The CDR3 DNA is TGTGCCAGCAGCCTTAGCGGGAGGGCCGAAGAGCAGTACTTC.

This clonotype was seen a few times. The J gene is TRBJ2-7, the V gene TRBV30; the D call may be TRBD1 or TRBD2 (5 bases each). Trimming removed 0 bases from V and 5 bases from J, with 14 bases in between. Germline lookup yields CDR1 GTSNPN and CDR2 SVGIG (reference sequence). The CDR3 consists of 14 residues. The CDR3 loop reads CAWSVGGLRDEQYF. In nucleotides, the CDR3 is TGTGCCTGGAGTGTTGGGGGTTTACGGGACGAGCAGTACTTC.

This clonotype was detected many times. CDR3 nucleotides: TGTGCCAGCAAGGAAGAGGGATGGACTGAAGCTTTCTTT. Protein product: CASKEEGWTEAFF. The chain is built from TRBV12-3 or TRBV12-4 and TRBJ1-1, with unresolved D. The V gene lost 7 bases and the J gene lost 5 bases, with 14 bases spanning the gap. The CDR3 spans 13 residues.

This clonotype was detected ten times or more. J is TRBJ2-7 and V is TRBV5-1; D is unclear. The germline V gene has CDR1 SGHRS and CDR2 YFSETQ. The CDR3 totals 14 residues. The V gene lost 0 bases and the J gene lost 1 base, with 8 bases spanning the gap. Here the CDR3 DNA reads TGCGCCAGCAGCTTGGAAGCGAGATCCTACGAGCAGTACTTC. Protein product: CASSLEARSYEQYF. Using reference TRBV5-1 and TRBJ2-7 for the parts outside the CDR3, the full variable domain is KAGVTQTPRYLIKTRGQQVTLSCSPISGHRSVSWYQQTPGQGLQFLFEYFSETQRNKGNFPGRFSGRQFSNSRSEMNVSTLELGDSALYLCASSLEARSYEQYFGPGTRLTVT.

This clonotype was seen many times. This sequence joins TRBV2 and TRBJ2-2; D is ambiguous. The CDR3 has 14 amino acids. Germline CDR1 and CDR2: SNHLY and FYNNEI. V gave up 7 bases and J gave up 0 bases, with 9 bases separating them. Here the CDR3 DNA reads TGTGCCAGCAAACTGGAACCGAACACCGGGGAGCTGTTTTTT. It yields the protein CASKLEPNTGELFF.

This clonotype was found many times. Here the CDR3 reads CASSQGPGSLEKLFF. As DNA, the CDR3 is TGTGCCAGCAGCCAAGGTCCGGGGTCTCTAGAAAAACTGTTTTTT. The gene calls are TRBV3-1 and TRBJ1-4, with D unclear. The V end was cut by 1 base, the J end by 8 bases, with 14 bases between. CDR1 and CDR2 (germline): LGHDT, YNNKEL (reference sequence). This CDR3 has 15 residues.

This clonotype was detected many times. This rearrangement joins TRBV2 to TRBJ2-1; TRBD1 aligns across 8 bases. The V segment lost 4 bases and the J segment 3 bases; nucleotides outside the gene matches: 5. The CDR3 length is 15 residues. Per germline, CDR1 SNHLY and CDR2 FYNNEI. CDR3 amino acids: CASSVGDRSYNEQFF. The DNA for the CDR3 is TGTGCCAGCAGTGTTGGGGACAGGAGCTACAATGAGCAGTTCTTC.

This clonotype has a count of ten or more. V is TRBV28 and J is TRBJ2-1; D not certain. V dropped 4 bases and J dropped 10 bases, with 14 bases sitting between them. The CDR3 covers 13 residues. Germline V gives CDR1 MDHEN, CDR2 SYDVKM. CDR3 protein: CASSSNHLNEQFF. As DNA, the CDR3 is TGTGCCAGCAGTTCAAATCACCTGAACGAGCAGTTCTTC.

V is TRBV14 and J is TRBJ2-1, with a weak D call TRBD2 (5 bases). The CDR3 runs to 16 residues. V was cut by 4 bases and J by 1 base, with 14 bases left in between. Germline V gene data show CDR1 as SGHDN and CDR2 as FVKESK. The CDR3 nucleotides read TGTGCCAGCAGCCGCAGGACTCCTCTTTCCTACAATGAGCAGTTCTTC. It codes for CASSRRTPLSYNEQFF.

This clonotype has a single count. The CDR3 reads CSARSGTATNEKLFF. Written as DNA, the CDR3 is TGCAGTGCTAGATCCGGGACCGCAACTAATGAAAAACTGTTTTTT. The rearrangement joins TRBV20-1 to TRBJ1-4, with D maybe TRBD1 (5 bases). The CDR3 contains 15 residues. Trimming took 2 bases from V and 0 from J, leaving 10 bases between them. In germline, CDR1 is DFQATT, CDR2 SNEGSKA (reference sequence).

V gene TRBV6-5 combines with J gene TRBJ2-5; D possibly corresponds to TRBD2 (5 bases). The CDR3 runs 15 residues. The V gene's germline CDR1 is MNHEY and CDR2 SVGAGI. The V gene lost 2 bases and the J gene lost 5 bases, with 15 bases spanning the gap. The CDR3 spells CASSYGLGSLETQYF. CDR3 in DNA: TGTGCCAGCAGTTACGGACTGGGTAGTTTGGAGACCCAGTACTTC.